The 29 T cell receptor beta chains below come from one sample, sequenced in a study of cytomegalovirus exposure and HLA in healthy donors. 60 Vbeta and 13 Jbeta primers were used in PCR. Libraries were prepared by immunoSEQ multiplex PCR; TCRdb keeps only in-frame clonotypes and omits some of them. This table has around 94,000 clones, nearly 80% appearing once. Sequenced material: PBMCs. These receptors all stem from a woman between 40 and 50 years old in good health and CMV-seropositive.

The chain uses TRBV7-2 and TRBJ2-6; 7 bases match TRBD2. The CDR3 sequence is 17 residues long. The V gene end was trimmed by 2 bases and the J gene end by 4 bases; junction bases not matched to a gene: 8. Germline assignment: CDR1 SGHTA and CDR2 FQGNSA. The CDR3 loop is CASSLTPGRGGANVLTF. The CDR3 nucleotides read TGTGCCAGCAGCTTAACCCCGGGGCGGGGGGGGGCCAACGTCCTGACTTTC.

The rearrangement joins TRBV9 to TRBJ2-7; D not resolved. The germline gives CDR1 SGDLS, CDR2 YYNGEE. The CDR3 extends over 9 amino acids. V was pared by 8 bases and J by 7 bases, with 7 bases between. The CDR3 nucleotides read TGTGCCAGACGAGAAGAGCAGTACTTC. Translated: CARREEQYF.

The chain recombines TRBV27 with TRBJ2-6; D possibly corresponds to TRBD2 (6 bases). V was trimmed by 1 base and J by 0 bases, leaving 16 bases between them. This CDR3 comprises 19 residues. Germline loops: CDR1 MNHEY, CDR2 SMNVEV (reference sequence). DNA of the CDR3: TGTGCCAGCAGTTTATTGCGGGCAGGGAGGAACTCTGGGGCCAACGTCCTGACTTTC. Residues: CASSLLRAGRNSGANVLTF.

The sample holds one count of this clone. The chain is built from TRBV29-1 and TRBJ1-1; D gene unclear. The V end was cut by 2 bases, the J end by 2 bases, with 12 bases between. Germline V gene sequence: CDR1 SQVTM, CDR2 ANQGSEA. There are 14 residues in the CDR3. The CDR3, as DNA: TGCAGCGTTGAATTAGTTAACAGAAACACTGAAGCTTTCTTT. Translating gives CSVELVNRNTEAFF.

The chain employs TRBV28 and TRBJ1-2, with TRBD1 matching over 8 bases. This CDR3 contains 15 residues. Germline CDR1 is MDHEN and CDR2 is SYDVKM. J gave up 4 bases and V 8 bases, and 12 bases lay outside the gene matches. The CDR3 sequence: CASGQTGASGYGYTF. CDR3 in DNA: TGTGCCAGCGGCCAGACAGGGGCCTCGGGCTATGGCTACACCTTC.

V gene TRBV7-9 combines with J gene TRBJ2-5, with D tentatively TRBD2 (6 bases). Trimming cost V 5 bases and J 5 bases, with 15 bases left between them. CDR1 and CDR2 from the germline V gene are SEHNR and FQNEAQ (reference sequence). There are 14 residues in the CDR3. The CDR3 loop reads CASSPRGKKETQYF. The CDR3 coding sequence is TGTGCCAGCAGCCCACGGGGGAAGAAGGAGACCCAGTACTTC. The entire variable domain, with the rest obtained from reference TRBV7-9 and TRBJ2-5, is as follows: DTGVSQNPRHKITKRGQNVTFRCDPISEHNRLYWYRQTLGQGPEFLTYFQNEAQLEKSRLLSDRFSAERPKGSFSTLEIQRTEQGDSAMYLCASSPRGKKETQYFGPGTRLLVL.

This chain uses TRBV7-6 with TRBJ2-1; TRBD2 aligns across 10 bases. Trimming removed 2 bases from V and 7 bases from J; junction bases left unmatched: 2. CDR3 size: 14 residues. Germline values: CDR1 SGHVS, CDR2 FNYEAQ. The CDR3 reads CASSLTSGVNEQFF. CDR3 nucleotides: TGTGCCAGCAGCTTAACTAGCGGGGTAAATGAGCAGTTCTTC.

The CDR3 coding sequence is TGTGCCAGCAGATTAAGACTAGGCCTCGTCGATGAGCAGTTCTTC. It specifies CASRLRLGLVDEQFF. The chain is built from TRBV11-3 and TRBJ2-1, with a possible D match to TRBD2 (6 bases). V gave up 6 bases and J gave up 8 bases, with 20 bases separating them. Germline-derived CDR1 and CDR2 are SGHNT and YENEEA. The CDR3 spans 15 residues.

A single count supports this clone. The CDR3 here is CASSLPRERTDTQYF. DNA of the CDR3: TGCGCCAGCAGCTTGCCTCGGGAGCGCACAGATACGCAGTATTTT. This rearrangement joins TRBV5-1 to TRBJ2-3; tentatively, D is TRBD2 (6 bases). From germline, CDR1 is SGHRS and CDR2 YFSETQ. The germline V and J ends were trimmed by 1 base and 1 base, with 10 bases remaining between them. The CDR3 spans 15 residues.

This clone was picked up many times. The V call is TRBV6-1, the J call TRBJ2-7, with D tentatively TRBD1 (6 bases). The V end lost 2 bases, the J end lost 0 bases, and 8 bases lay between the germline ends. Germline CDR1 MNHNS, CDR2 SASEGT. This CDR3 has 14 residues. CDR3 sequence reads: CASSEQGSSYEQYF. The CDR3 DNA sequence: TGTGCCAGCAGTGAACAGGGGAGCTCCTACGAGCAGTACTTC.

This clone was observed a single time. The chain has TRBV7-3 and TRBJ2-3; the match to TRBD2 covers 13 bases. V was clipped by 5 bases and J by 6 bases; unmatched bases: 8. Germline V gene sequence: CDR1 SGHTA, CDR2 FQGTGA. This CDR3 contains 16 residues. CDR3 bases: TGTGCCAGCAGCCCGCGACTAGCGGGAGGCGGGGATACGCAGTATTTT. It specifies CASSPRLAGGGDTQYF.

The V and J genes are TRBV30 and TRBJ2-6; weak D call: TRBD1 (6 bases). The CDR3 contains 15 residues. Trimming cost V 4 bases and J 2 bases, with 12 bases left between them. Germline V gene sequence: CDR1 GTSNPN, CDR2 SVGIG (reference sequence). CDR3 nucleotides: TGTGCCTGGACCACAGGACAGCCTGGGGCCAACGTCCTGACTTTC. Translation: CAWTTGQPGANVLTF.

As for this clone: Sequence at one end of the junction differs from germline and may be a read error. V is TRBV4-2 and J is TRBJ2-5, with D possibly being TRBD2 (6 bases). The germline CDR1 and CDR2 sequences are LGHNA and YNFKEQ. The CDR3 contains 14 residues. The CDR3 sequence is CASNQRLAWETQYF. In DNA form, the CDR3 reads TGTGCCAGCAACCAAAGGCTAGCGTGGGAGACCCAGTACTTC.

The rearrangement joins TRBV28 to TRBJ1-1; 9 bases match TRBD1. The CDR3 extends over 14 amino acids. Germline values: CDR1 MDHEN, CDR2 SYDVKM. Trimming at V came to 3 bases and at J to 6 bases, leaving 5 bases not matched to a gene. In nucleotides, the CDR3 is TGTGCCAGCAGTTTGATTCGGGACAGGGCTGAAGCTTTCTTT. Translation gives CASSLIRDRAEAFF.

This rearrangement joins TRBV27 to TRBJ2-1; 12 nucleotides line up with TRBD2. J lost 15 bases, V lost 0 bases, and 6 bases had no gene match. Germline V gene data show CDR1 as MNHEY and CDR2 as SMNVEV (reference sequence). The CDR3 has 14 amino acids. In nucleotides, the CDR3 is TGTGCCAGCAGTTTATCAGCTAGCGGGAGGGGCCGGTTCTTC. This sequence encodes CASSLSASGRGRFF.

V usage is TRBV7-6 and J usage is TRBJ2-7; tentatively, D is TRBD1 (6 bases). Trimming stripped 5 bases from V and 4 bases from J, with 12 bases between. CDR3 size: 13 residues. Germline assignment: CDR1 SGHVS and CDR2 FNYEAQ. CDR3 nucleotides: TGTGCCAGCAGCCGGGGACAAACTTACGAGCAGTACTTC. This sequence encodes CASSRGQTYEQYF.

The genes are TRBV14 and TRBJ1-4; D is perhaps TRBD1 (5 bases). V lost 4 bases, J lost 2 bases, and 8 bases lay in between. This CDR3 region has 14 residues. Germline V CDR1 and CDR2: SGHDN, FVKESK. The CDR3 loop is CASSLYRTNEKLFF. CDR3 sequence (DNA): TGTGCCAGCAGCCTTTACAGGACTAATGAAAAACTGTTTTTT. The full variable domain, rest sourced from reference TRBV14 and TRBJ1-4, is EAGVTQFPSHSVIEKGQTVTLRCDPISGHDNLYWYRRVMGKEIKFLLHFVKESKQDESGMPNNRFLAERTGGTYSTLKVQPAELEDSGVYFCASSLYRTNEKLFFGSGTQLSVL.

Worth noting for this clone: One end of the junction does not line up with germline, which may come from a read error. The J gene is TRBJ2-6, the V gene TRBV12-5; TRBD1 agrees at 8 bases. The length of the CDR3 is 16 residues. Germline V CDR1 and CDR2: LGHNT, FRNRAP. The CDR3 coding sequence is TGTGCTAGTGGTTTGTTGACAGGGGTTTCCCCTAACGGCCTGACTTTC. It is translated as CASGLLTGVSPNGLTF.

The V gene is TRBV5-6, the J gene TRBJ2-6, with D perhaps matching TRBD1 (5 bases). This CDR3 region has 15 residues. Germline assignment: CDR1 SGHDT and CDR2 YYEEEE. Trimming shortened V by 5 bases and J by 0 bases, and 9 bases separated the two germline ends. The CDR3 region has the DNA TGTGCCAGCAGGGCTCAGGGCTCTGGGGCCAACGTCCTGACTTTC. This gives the protein CASRAQGSGANVLTF. Looking up the rest from reference TRBV5-6 and TRBJ2-6 gives the full variable domain: DAGVTQSPTHLIKTRGQQVTLRCSPKSGHDTVSWYQQALGQGPQFIFQYYEEEERQRGNFPDRFSGHQFPNYSSELNVNALLLGDSALYLCASRAQGSGANVLTFGAGSRLTVL.

The chain couples TRBV7-2 to TRBJ2-7; 8 bases match TRBD1. There are 14 residues in the CDR3. The junction had 5 bases not matched to a gene; V was cut back by 5 bases and J by 2 bases. CDR1 is SGHTA and CDR2 is FQGNSA in the germline V gene. CDR3 DNA sequence: TGTGCCAGCAGCCGAGCAGGGGGCCCCTACGAGCAGTACTTC. It is translated as CASSRAGGPYEQYF. The whole variable domain, remainder taken from reference TRBV7-2 and TRBJ2-7, is GAGVSQSPSNKVTEKGKDVELRCDPISGHTALYWYRQSLGQGLEFLIYFQGNSAPDKSGLPSDRFSAERTGGSVSTLTIQRTQQEDSAVYLCASSRAGGPYEQYFGPGTRLTVT.

The chain links TRBV2 to TRBJ1-6; TRBD1 is a possible D gene (5 bases). Per germline, CDR1 SNHLY and CDR2 FYNNEI. There are 14 residues in the CDR3. The ends were cut back, 10 bases at V and 7 bases at J, with 17 bases in the middle. CDR3 bases: TGTGCCACCCCCGGGGGGACCCTAAATTCACCCCTCCACTTT. Translation gives CATPGGTLNSPLHF.

The chain joins TRBV4-1 to TRBJ1-4; 7 nucleotides align to TRBD1. CDR3 length equals 16 residues. Trimming cost V 0 bases and J 6 bases; bases outside gene matches: 7. Looked up from germline, CDR1 is MGHRA and CDR2 is YSYEKL. The CDR3 region is CASSQDTPGGYEKLFF. The CDR3 DNA follows: TGCGCCAGCAGCCAAGATACCCCAGGGGGTTATGAAAAACTGTTTTTT.

The rearrangement links TRBV28 to TRBJ1-1; the D is unclear. CDR1 and CDR2 (germline): MDHEN, SYDVKM. This CDR3 is 15 amino acids long. Deletions cut 7 bases from V and 4 bases from J, with 19 bases between. The CDR3 spells CASTPRPGKFTEAFF. The CDR3, as DNA: TGTGCCAGCACTCCGCGCCCGGGGAAGTTCACTGAAGCTTTCTTT. Variable domain in full (rest from reference TRBV28 and TRBJ1-1): DVKVTQSSRYLVKRTGEKVFLECVQDMDHENMFWYRQDPGLGLRLIYFSYDVKMKEKGDIPEGYSVSREKKERFSLILESASTNQTSMYLCASTPRPGKFTEAFFGQGTRLTVV.

This chain links TRBV4-3 with TRBJ2-3; the match to TRBD2 covers 8 bases. The germline V gene encodes CDR1 LGHNA and CDR2 YSLEER. The CDR3 loop spans 15 amino acids. The V gene end was trimmed by 1 base and the J gene end by 4 bases; junction bases not matched to a gene: 4. The CDR3 region has the DNA TGCGCCAGCAGCCAAGGTAGCGGGAACTCAGATACGCAGTATTTT. It yields the protein CASSQGSGNSDTQYF.

This chain links TRBV10-3 with TRBJ1-6; 8 positions agree with TRBD1. V was pared by 4 bases and J by 4 bases, with 21 bases of the junction left unmatched. The CDR3 length is 21 residues. Germline values: CDR1 ENHRY, CDR2 SYGVKD. The CDR3 nucleotides are TGTGCCATCAGTGGACTTTGGCAAGGACAGGGTACAACCTTTTATAATTCACCCCTCCACTTT. Translating gives CAISGLWQGQGTTFYNSPLHF.

This rearrangement joins TRBV19 to TRBJ1-6; TRBD1 matches 7 bases. V was clipped by 3 bases and J by 6 bases; unmatched bases: 5. The CDR3 spans 15 residues. Per germline, CDR1 LNHDA and CDR2 SQIVND (reference sequence). The CDR3 nucleotides read TGTGCCAGTAGTATTAAGGGACAGACTAATTCACCCCTCCACTTT. Protein: CASSIKGQTNSPLHF.

This clone has just a few counts. V gene TRBV28 combines with J gene TRBJ1-1; possibly TRBD1 for D (6 bases). V was trimmed by 6 bases and J by 4 bases, leaving 12 bases between them. Germline V gene data show CDR1 as MDHEN and CDR2 as SYDVKM. CDR3 size: 13 residues. The CDR3 nucleotides are TGTGCCAGCAGCCCGCGGACAGCCACTGAAGCTTTCTTT. Translation: CASSPRTATEAFF. Based on the CDR3 plus reference TRBV28 and TRBJ1-1, the full variable domain is DVKVTQSSRYLVKRTGEKVFLECVQDMDHENMFWYRQDPGLGLRLIYFSYDVKMKEKGDIPEGYSVSREKKERFSLILESASTNQTSMYLCASSPRTATEAFFGQGTRLTVV.

Notes on this clone: Germline and junction disagree at one end, which may indicate a read error. This chain connects TRBV6-4 to TRBJ2-2; 8 positions agree with TRBD1. The CDR3 loop spans 14 amino acids. Germline values: CDR1 MRHNA, CDR2 SNTAGT. For the CDR3, the DNA is TGTGCCAGCGGTGAACAGGGGGGCACCGGGGAGCTGTTTTTT. Amino acids: CASGEQGGTGELFF.

This clone was counted a single time. The chain recombines TRBV5-8 with TRBJ2-5, with 7 bases identical to TRBD1. Judging by the DNA end, TRBJ2-7 fits better; the J call may be wrong. Germline-derived CDR1 and CDR2 are SGHTS and YDEGEE. The CDR3 consists of 12 residues. The CDR3, as DNA: TGTGCCACTCCGACAGGGACCTACGAGCAGTACTTC. Translating it yields CATPTGTYEQYF.